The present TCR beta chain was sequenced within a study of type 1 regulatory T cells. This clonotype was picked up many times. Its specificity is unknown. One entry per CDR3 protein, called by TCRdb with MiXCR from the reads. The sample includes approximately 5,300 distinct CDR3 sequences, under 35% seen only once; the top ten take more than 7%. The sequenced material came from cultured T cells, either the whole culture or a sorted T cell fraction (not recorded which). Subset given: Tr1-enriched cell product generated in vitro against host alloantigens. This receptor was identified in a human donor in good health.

DNA of the CDR3: TGCGCCAGCAGCTTGGGACAGGGTAAGACTCAGCCCCAGCATTTT. It translates to CASSLGQGKTQPQHF. This chain links TRBV5-1 with TRBJ1-5; 7 bases map to TRBD1. With 0 bases clipped from V and 6 bases from J, the junction kept 6 bases outside the gene matches. CDR3 size: 15 residues. Germline CDR1 is SGHRS and CDR2 is YFSETQ.